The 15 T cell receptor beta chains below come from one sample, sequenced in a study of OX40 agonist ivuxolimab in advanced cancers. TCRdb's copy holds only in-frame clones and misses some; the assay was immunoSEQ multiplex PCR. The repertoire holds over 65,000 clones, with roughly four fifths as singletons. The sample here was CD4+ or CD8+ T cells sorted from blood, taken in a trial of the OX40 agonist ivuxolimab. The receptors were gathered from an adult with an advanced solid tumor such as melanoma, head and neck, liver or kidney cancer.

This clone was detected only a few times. In DNA form, the CDR3 reads TGTGCCTGGAGTGTAGTAGCGTCCGGGGAGCTGTTTTTT. Translating gives CAWSVVASGELFF. The chain couples TRBV30 to TRBJ2-2; TRBD2 is a possible D gene (5 bases). V was pared by 0 bases and J by 6 bases, with 8 bases between. The length of the CDR3 is 13 residues. Looked up from germline, CDR1 is GTSNPN and CDR2 is SVGIG (reference sequence).

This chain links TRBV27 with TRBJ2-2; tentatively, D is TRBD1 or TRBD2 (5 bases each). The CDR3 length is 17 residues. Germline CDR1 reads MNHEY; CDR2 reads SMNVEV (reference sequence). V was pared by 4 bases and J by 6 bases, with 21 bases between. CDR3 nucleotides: TGTGCCAGCAGTTCCCGTCGGGACCCACCACGGTCCGGGGAGCTGTTTTTT. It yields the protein CASSSRRDPPRSGELFF.

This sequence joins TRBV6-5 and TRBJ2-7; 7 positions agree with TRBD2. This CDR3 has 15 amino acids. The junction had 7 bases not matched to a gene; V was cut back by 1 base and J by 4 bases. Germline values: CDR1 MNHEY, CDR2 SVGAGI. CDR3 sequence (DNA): TGTGCCAGCAGTTACTTGCGCGGGAGTCTATACGAGCAGTACTTC. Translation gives CASSYLRGSLYEQYF.

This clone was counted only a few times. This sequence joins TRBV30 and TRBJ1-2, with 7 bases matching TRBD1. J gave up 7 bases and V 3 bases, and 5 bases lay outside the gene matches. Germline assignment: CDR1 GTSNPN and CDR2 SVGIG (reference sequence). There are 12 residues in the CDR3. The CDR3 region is CAWSKGASGYTF. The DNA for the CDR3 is TGTGCCTGGAGCAAGGGGGCGAGTGGCTACACCTTC.

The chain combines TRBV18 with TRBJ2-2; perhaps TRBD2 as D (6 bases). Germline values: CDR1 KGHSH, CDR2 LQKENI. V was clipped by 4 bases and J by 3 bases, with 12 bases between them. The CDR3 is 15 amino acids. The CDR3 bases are TGTGCCAGCTCACGAATGGAGGGGTACACCGGGGAGCTGTTTTTT. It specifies CASSRMEGYTGELFF.

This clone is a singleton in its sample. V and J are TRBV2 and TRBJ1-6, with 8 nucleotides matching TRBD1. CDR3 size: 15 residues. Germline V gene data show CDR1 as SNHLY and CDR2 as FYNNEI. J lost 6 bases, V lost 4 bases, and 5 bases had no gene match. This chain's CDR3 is CASSGTGTANSPLHF. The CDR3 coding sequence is TGTGCCAGCAGTGGGACAGGGACGGCTAATTCACCCCTCCACTTT. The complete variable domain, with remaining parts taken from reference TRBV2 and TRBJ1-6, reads EPEVTQTPSHQVTQMGQEVILRCVPISNHLYFYWYRQILGQKVEFLVSFYNNEISEKSEIFDDQFSVERPDGSNFTLKIRSTKLEDSAMYFCASSGTGTANSPLHFGNGTRLTVT.

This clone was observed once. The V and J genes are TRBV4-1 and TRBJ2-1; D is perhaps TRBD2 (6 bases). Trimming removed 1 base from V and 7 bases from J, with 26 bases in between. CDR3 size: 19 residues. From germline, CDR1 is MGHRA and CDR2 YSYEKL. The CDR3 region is CASSQARLPLRASANEQFF. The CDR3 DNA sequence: TGCGCCAGCAGCCAAGCGAGATTACCCCTCAGGGCTAGCGCAAATGAGCAGTTCTTC.

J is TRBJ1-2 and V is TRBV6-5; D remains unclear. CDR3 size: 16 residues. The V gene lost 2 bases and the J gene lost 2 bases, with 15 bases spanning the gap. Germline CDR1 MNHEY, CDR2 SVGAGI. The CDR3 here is CASSYSAVTLNYGYTF. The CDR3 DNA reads TGTGCCAGCAGTTACAGCGCCGTGACCTTAAACTATGGCTACACCTTC.

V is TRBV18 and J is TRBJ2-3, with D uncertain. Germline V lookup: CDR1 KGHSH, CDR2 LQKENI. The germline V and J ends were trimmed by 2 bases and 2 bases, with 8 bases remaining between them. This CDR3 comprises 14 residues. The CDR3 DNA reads TGTGCCAGCTCACCAATAGACCTCACAGATACGCAGTATTTT. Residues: CASSPIDLTDTQYF.

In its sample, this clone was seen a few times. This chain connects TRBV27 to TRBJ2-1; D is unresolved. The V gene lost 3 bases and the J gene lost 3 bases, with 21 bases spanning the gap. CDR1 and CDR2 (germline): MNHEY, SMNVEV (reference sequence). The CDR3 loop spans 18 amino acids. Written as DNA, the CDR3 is TGTGCCAGCAGTTTTAGCTCATCTTTACGGTCGGGCTACAATGAGCAGTTCTTC. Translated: CASSFSSSLRSGYNEQFF.

The CDR3 DNA reads as TGTGCCAGCAGCCTTGCGGGACAGATCACAGATACGCAGTATTTT. Translated: CASSLAGQITDTQYF. The chain carries TRBV11-2 and TRBJ2-3; possibly TRBD1 for D (7 bases). V lost 5 bases to trimming and J lost 2 bases, with 14 bases between them. This CDR3 has 15 residues. CDR1 is SGHAT, CDR2 FQNNGV, per germline.

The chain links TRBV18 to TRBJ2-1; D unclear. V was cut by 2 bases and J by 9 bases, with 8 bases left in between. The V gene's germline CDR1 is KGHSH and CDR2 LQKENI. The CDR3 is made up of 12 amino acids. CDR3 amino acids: CASSPYGGEQFF. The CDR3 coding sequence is TGTGCCAGCTCACCATACGGCGGTGAGCAGTTCTTC.

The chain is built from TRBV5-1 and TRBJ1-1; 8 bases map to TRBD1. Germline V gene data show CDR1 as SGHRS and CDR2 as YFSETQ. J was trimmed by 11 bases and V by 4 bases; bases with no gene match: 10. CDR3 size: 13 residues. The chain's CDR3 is CASSPTNRGVAFF. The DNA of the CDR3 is TGCGCCAGCAGCCCAACAAACAGGGGGGTTGCTTTCTTT. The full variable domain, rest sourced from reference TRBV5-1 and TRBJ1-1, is KAGVTQTPRYLIKTRGQQVTLSCSPISGHRSVSWYQQTPGQGLQFLFEYFSETQRNKGNFPGRFSGRQFSNSRSEMNVSTLELGDSALYLCASSPTNRGVAFFGQGTRLTVV.

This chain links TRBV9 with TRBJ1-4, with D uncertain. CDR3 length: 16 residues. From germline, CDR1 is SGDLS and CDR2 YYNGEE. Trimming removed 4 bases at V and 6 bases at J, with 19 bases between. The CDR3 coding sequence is TGTGCCAGCAGCCCGATGACCCCCTTGGGTGATGAAAAACTGTTTTTT. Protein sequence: CASSPMTPLGDEKLFF.

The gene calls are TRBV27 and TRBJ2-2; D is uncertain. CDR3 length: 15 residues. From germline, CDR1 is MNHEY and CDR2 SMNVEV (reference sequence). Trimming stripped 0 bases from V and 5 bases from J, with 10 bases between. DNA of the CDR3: TGTGCCAGCAGTTTATCTGGTATAGGGACCGGGGAGCTGTTTTTT. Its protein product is CASSLSGIGTGELFF.